This is a list of T cell receptor beta chains from one sample in a study of blood T cell repertoires in COVID-19. Sequencing was performed with immunoSEQ multiplex PCR; in TCRdb, only in-frame clones are kept and a portion is missing. In the table there are under 300,000 clones, more than 75% of which are singletons. Input material: peripheral blood. The receptors come from a woman in her seventies with active or convalescent COVID-19. The CDR3 runs from the conserved cysteine through the conserved F or W. A D gene is named only where the DNA matches it firmly. Rows may omit the clone size; those that give it use once, few, many or a size class.

j_call clone_size v_call d_call cdr3_aa cdr3_nt
TRBJ1-1 . TRBV11-2 TRBD1 CASSWTGKINTEAFF TGTGCCAGCAGCTGGACAGGGAAAATTAACACTGAAGCTTTCTTT
TRBJ1-1 . TRBV6-5 . CASGRGGGNEAFF TGTGCCAGCGGACGAGGGGGGGGCAATGAAGCTTTCTTT
TRBJ1-1 . TRBV6-6 . CASTYAGEDTEAFF TGTGCCAGCACCTACGCGGGTGAGGACACTGAAGCTTTCTTT
TRBJ1-1 . TRBV10-3 TRBD1 CAISEDIQGALGSAFF TGTGCCATCAGTGAGGACATACAGGGGGCGCTTGGCTCGGCTTTCTTT
TRBJ2-1 . TRBV27 TRBD2 CASSFGLAGNEQFF TGTGCCAGCAGTTTCGGTCTAGCGGGGAATGAGCAGTTCTTC
TRBJ2-1 . TRBV19 TRBD2 CASHAASGGARTHNEQFF TGTGCCAGTCATGCGGCTAGCGGGGGGGCCCGGACCCACAATGAGCAGTTCTTC
TRBJ2-5 . TRBV7-2 TRBD2 CASGIAGGGVTQYF TGTGCCAGCGGTATAGCGGGGGGAGGGGTGACCCAGTACTTC
TRBJ1-5 . TRBV5-1 . CASSEFRGKGPQHF TGCGCCAGCAGCGAGTTCAGGGGAAAGGGGCCCCAGCATTTT
TRBJ2-3 . TRBV5-1 TRBD1 CASSTSGTETDTQYF TGCGCCAGCAGCACCTCCGGGACAGAGACAGATACGCAGTATTTT
TRBJ1-2 . TRBV10-1 . CASSDSREYGYTF TGCGCCAGCAGTGATTCGAGGGAATATGGCTACACCTTC
TRBJ1-1 once TRBV7-8 TRBD1 CASSLVRDREGAFF TGTGCCAGCAGCTTAGTCCGGGACAGGGAGGGAGCTTTCTTT
TRBJ1-2 . TRBV4-2 TRBD1 CASRDGDRGYGYTF TGTGCCAGCCGGGACGGGGACAGGGGCTATGGCTACACCTTC
TRBJ1-2 . TRBV29-1 TRBD1 CSVDKTGNYGYTF TGCAGCGTAGATAAGACAGGGAACTATGGCTACACCTTC
TRBJ2-3 . TRBV27 . CASSPWAGADTQYF TGTGCCAGCAGTCCTTGGGCAGGGGCAGATACGCAGTATTTT
TRBJ2-5 . TRBV7-6 . CASSLGAGQETQYF TGTGCCAGCAGCTTAGGTGCGGGGCAAGAGACCCAGTACTTC
TRBJ1-2 few TRBV29-1 TRBD1 CSVEDPTGEGYTF TGCAGCGTTGAAGACCCCACAGGGGAAGGCTACACCTTC
TRBJ2-2 . TRBV5-1 . CASSLGEKLPTGELFF TGCGCCAGCAGCTTGGGAGAAAAGCTTCCGACCGGGGAGCTGTTTTTT
TRBJ2-7 . TRBV7-2 . CASSFDRGGEQYF TGTGCCAGCAGCTTCGACAGGGGAGGGGAGCAGTACTTC
TRBJ2-1 . TRBV7-9 TRBD1 CASSSMGQGGNEQFF TGTGCCAGCAGCTCGATGGGACAGGGTGGGAATGAGCAGTTCTTC
TRBJ1-1 . TRBV19 . CASSAPGAGVTFF TGTGCCAGTAGTGCCCCGGGGGCGGGAGTGACTTTCTTT
TRBJ2-5 . TRBV5-4 . CASSFLDREETQYF TGTGCCAGCAGCTTCCTTGACAGAGAAGAGACCCAGTACTTC
TRBJ2-3 . TRBV3-1/TRBV3-2 . CASSQGATQYF TGTGCCAGCAGCCAGGGGGCTACGCAGTATTTT
TRBJ1-5 . TRBV7-2 TRBD1 CASSLGSWTGYSNQPQHF TGTGCCAGCAGCTTAGGGAGTTGGACAGGTTATAGCAATCAGCCCCAGCATTTT
TRBJ2-7 . TRBV5-6 . CASSNRHSGEQYF TGTGCCAGCAGCAACCGACATAGCGGCGAGCAGTACTTC
TRBJ1-2 . TRBV24-1 . CATSPPGRGYGYTF TGTGCCACCAGCCCCCCAGGGAGGGGGTATGGCTACACCTTC
TRBJ2-4 . TRBV11-2 TRBD2 CASSSLTSGQYF TGTGCCAGCAGCTCCTTGACTAGCGGTCAGTACTTC
TRBJ1-1 . TRBV28 TRBD1 CASSVHPPGGTGPRNTEAFF TGTGCCAGCAGTGTCCATCCCCCAGGGGGAACGGGTCCACGTAACACTGAAGCTTTCTTT
TRBJ1-4 . TRBV3-1/TRBV3-2 . CASSRDRTATNEKLFF TGTGCCAGCAGCCGTGACAGGACTGCAACTAATGAAAAACTGTTTTTT
TRBJ2-3 . TRBV18 . CASSPRRGSTDTQYF TGTGCCAGCTCACCACGGCGCGGGAGCACAGATACGCAGTATTTT
TRBJ1-6 . TRBV28 . CASSRTASYNSPLHF TGTGCCAGCAGCCGAACAGCCTCCTATAATTCACCCCTCCACTTT
TRBJ2-3 . TRBV7-6 TRBD2 CASSPLRLAGGRDTQYF TGTGCCAGCAGCCCCCTCCGACTAGCGGGGGGGCGAGATACGCAGTATTTT
TRBJ1-1 . TRBV5-1 . CASSFQGLTEAFF TGTGCCAGCAGCTTCCAGGGTTTAACTGAAGCTTTCTTT
TRBJ1-2 once TRBV11-2 TRBD1 CASSPGQTYGYTF TGTGCCAGCAGCCCGGGACAGACCTATGGCTACACCTTC
TRBJ2-7 . TRBV19 . CASSIKEDSPSSQYF TGTGCCAGTAGTATCAAGGAAGACAGCCCCTCCTCGCAGTACTTC
TRBJ1-2 once TRBV5-1 . CASSLDAGTLGGYTF TGCGCCAGCAGCTTGGACGCAGGGACTTTAGGGGGCTACACCTTC
TRBJ2-3 . TRBV25-1 TRBD1 CASSGTGVADTQYF TGTGCCAGCAGCGGGACAGGGGTCGCAGATACGCAGTATTTT
TRBJ2-1 . TRBV9 TRBD2 CASSGPGGLNEQFF TGTGCCAGCAGCGGTCCGGGGGGGCTGAATGAGCAGTTCTTC
TRBJ2-5 . TRBV4-3 TRBD2 CASSPTSGQETQYF TGCGCCAGCAGCCCCACTAGCGGCCAAGAGACCCAGTACTTC
TRBJ1-1 few TRBV4-2 TRBD1 CASSLEQGMNTEAFF TGTGCCAGCAGCCTAGAACAGGGGATGAACACTGAAGCTTTCTTT
TRBJ1-1 . TRBV6-5 TRBD1 CASRGTGWNTEAFF TGTGCCAGCAGGGGGACAGGCTGGAACACTGAAGCTTTCTTT
TRBJ2-3 . TRBV7-6 TRBD1 CASSHPTGVGTDTQYF TGTGCCAGCAGCCATCCCACAGGGGTTGGTACAGATACGCAGTATTTT
TRBJ2-7 . TRBV18 . CASSPRGTYEQYF TGTGCCAGCTCACCTCGAGGTACCTACGAGCAGTACTTC
TRBJ2-5 . TRBV12-3/TRBV12-4 . CASSLGSQETQYF TGTGCCAGCAGTTTGGGCAGCCAAGAGACCCAGTACTTC
TRBJ2-1 . TRBV7-9 . CASRYRDNEQFF TGTGCCAGCAGGTACAGGGACAATGAGCAGTTCTTC
TRBJ1-1 . TRBV21-1 . CASSKPGQGEPNTEAFF TGTGCCAGCAGCAAACCGGGACAGGGAGAACCGAACACTGAAGCTTTCTTT
TRBJ2-2 . TRBV29-1 TRBD1 CSVTGVHGELFF TGCAGCGTCACAGGGGTTCACGGGGAGCTGTTTTTT
TRBJ1-2 . TRBV5-6 . CASSFGRRDGYTF TGTGCCAGCAGCTTTGGGAGGCGGGATGGCTACACCTTC
TRBJ2-7 . TRBV29-1 TRBD1 CSVVDRGSYEQYF TGCAGCGTTGTTGACAGGGGATCCTACGAGCAGTACTTC
TRBJ2-5 . TRBV29-1 . CSVGDTGLWETQYF TGCAGCGTTGGGGACACGGGTCTTTGGGAGACCCAGTACTTC
TRBJ2-3 . TRBV5-1 . CASSLDRASVVGTDTQYF TGCGCCAGCAGCTTGGACAGAGCCTCGGTTGTTGGCACAGATACGCAGTATTTT
TRBJ2-2 . TRBV10-3 TRBD2 CAISESGGTGELFF TGTGCCATCAGTGAGTCGGGAGGGACCGGGGAGCTGTTTTTT
TRBJ2-3 . TRBV4-3 TRBD1 CASSREGTVRDTQYF TGCGCCAGCAGCCGCGAGGGGACAGTGAGGGATACGCAGTATTTT
TRBJ2-4 . TRBV5-1 TRBD1 CASSLGGGIAKNIQYF TGCGCCAGCAGCTTGGGAGGGGGCATAGCCAAAAACATTCAGTACTTC
TRBJ1-4 . TRBV5-1 TRBD1 CASYRDREEKLFF TGCGCCAGCTACCGGGACAGGGAGGAAAAACTGTTTTTT
TRBJ1-2 . TRBV2 . CASSAQASSYGYTF TGTGCCAGCAGTGCACAGGCTTCTTCTTATGGCTACACCTTC
TRBJ1-6 . TRBV11-2 TRBD1 CASSLVGQGVNSPLHF TGTGCCAGCAGCTTAGTCGGGCAGGGGGTTAATTCACCCCTCCACTTT
TRBJ1-2 . TRBV21-1 . CASSKAWTVNYGYTF TGTGCCAGCAGCAAAGCCTGGACAGTTAACTATGGCTACACCTTC